What follows are 32 T cell receptor beta chains derived from one specimen sequenced in a study of identical twins. Each CDR3 protein gets one entry after TCRdb re-called the 5' RACE reads with MiXCR. The sample includes fewer than 550,000 distinct CDR3 sequences, approximately 14% seen only once; the top ten take more than 0.8%. The data were also submitted as part of a second study, on yellow fever vaccine responses in identical twins.

Sequencing was carried out using CD4+ T cells sorted from blood. All receptors come from a woman younger than 35 in good health.

This chain links TRBV18 with TRBJ1-5; 10 bases fit TRBD1. CDR1 is KGHSH, CDR2 LQKENI, per germline. There are 15 residues in the CDR3. V trimming: 6 bases; J trimming: 7 bases; junction bases outside the gene matches: 9. The chain's CDR3 is CASSPLDRGGQPQHF. DNA of the CDR3: TGTGCCAGCTCCCCTCTGGACAGGGGGGGACAGCCCCAGCATTTT. The full variable domain, with the rest looked up from reference TRBV18 and TRBJ1-5, is NAGVMQNPRHLVRRRGQEARLRCSPMKGHSHVYWYRQLPEEGLKFMVYLQKENIIDESGMPKERFSAEFPKEGPSILRIQQVVRGDSAAYFCASSPLDRGGQPQHFGDGTRLSIL.

This chain connects TRBV20-1 to TRBJ2-2; D call uncertain. The V end lost 4 bases, the J end lost 3 bases, and 9 bases lay between the germline ends. The CDR3 is 13 amino acids. Germline CDR1 reads DFQATT; CDR2 reads SNEGSKA (reference sequence). Here the CDR3 DNA reads TGCAGTGCTACCAGGCCTTACACCGGGGAGCTGTTTTTT. It translates to CSATRPYTGELFF.

At least ten counts were recorded for this clonotype. The rearrangement uses TRBV5-1 and TRBJ2-1, with a weak D call TRBD2 (6 bases). Germline V gene data show CDR1 as SGHRS and CDR2 as YFSETQ. The CDR3 consists of 14 residues. Trimming pared 0 bases from V and 7 bases from J, leaving 11 bases between. As DNA, the CDR3 is TGCGCCAGCAGCTTGGTGAGTGCGGGGAATGAGCAGTTCTTC. Protein product: CASSLVSAGNEQFF.

This clonotype was recorded at least ten times. The chain employs TRBV7-2 and TRBJ2-1; TRBD1 agrees at 7 bases. The J segment lost 0 bases and the V segment lost 1 base, leaving 3 bases of the junction unmatched. The CDR3 sequence is 16 residues long. Germline V gene sequence: CDR1 SGHTA, CDR2 FQGNSA. The CDR3 DNA follows: TGTGCCAGCAGCTTAGGAGGGGGCATCTCCTACAATGAGCAGTTCTTC. The encoded protein is CASSLGGGISYNEQFF.

The CDR3 sequence: CSAIIPQDFQETQYF. CDR3 bases: TGCAGTGCTATTATCCCCCAGGACTTCCAAGAGACCCAGTACTTC. The chain couples TRBV20-1 to TRBJ2-5; D may be TRBD2 (5 bases). Germline values: CDR1 DFQATT, CDR2 SNEGSKA (reference sequence). The CDR3 contains 15 residues. V shed 4 bases and J shed 1 base, with 16 bases lying between them.

This clonotype was detected only a few times. The J gene is TRBJ1-6, the V gene TRBV28, with D hard to call. Between the trimmed V and J ends, which lost 4 bases and 9 bases, there was a span of 16 bases. CDR1 is MDHEN and CDR2 is SYDVKM in the germline V gene. The CDR3 consists of 15 residues. The CDR3 DNA reads as TGTGCCAGCAGTTCAACAACTTCTCATAGTTCACCCCTCCACTTT. It yields the protein CASSSTTSHSSPLHF.

V and J are TRBV4-3 and TRBJ2-7, with D possibly matching TRBD2 (6 bases). Germline CDR1 reads LGHNA; CDR2 reads YSLEER. The CDR3 has 16 amino acids. Deletions cut 0 bases from V and 0 bases from J, with 12 bases between. CDR3 protein: CASSQDVGGNSYEQYF. The CDR3 nucleotides read TGCGCCAGCAGCCAAGATGTCGGCGGGAACTCCTACGAGCAGTACTTC.

This rearrangement joins TRBV20-1 to TRBJ2-5, with 12 bases identical to TRBD2. Looked up from germline, CDR1 is DFQATT and CDR2 is SNEGSKA (reference sequence). Trimming removed 5 bases from V and 6 bases from J; junction bases left unmatched: 7. The CDR3 has 14 residues. CDR3 region: CSAPLAGGPQTQYF. In DNA form, the CDR3 reads TGCAGTGCTCCTCTAGCGGGGGGGCCCCAGACCCAGTACTTC.

This chain uses TRBV12-3 or TRBV12-4 with TRBJ2-4, with D unclear. The CDR3 extends over 12 amino acids. V was shortened by 5 bases and J by 8 bases, with 10 bases between the two germline ends. Here the CDR3 reads CASSPGTYIQYF. In nucleotides, the CDR3 is TGTGCCAGCAGTCCAGGAACGTACATTCAGTACTTC.

The chain carries TRBV6-1 and TRBJ1-5; 8 nucleotides line up with TRBD1. Germline CDR1 MNHNS, CDR2 SASEGT. This CDR3 is 15 amino acids long. The trim removed 5 bases at V and 2 bases at J, leaving 5 bases unmatched. The CDR3 DNA reads TGTGCCAGCAGTCGGGACAGGTCGGGCAATCAGCCCCAGCATTTT. Translating it yields CASSRDRSGNQPQHF.

This chain uses TRBV20-1 with TRBJ2-1; 13 bases agree with TRBD2. V shed 4 bases, J shed 2 bases, and the junction held 11 bases outside the gene matches. Germline CDR1 is DFQATT and CDR2 is SNEGSKA (reference sequence). The CDR3 is made up of 18 amino acids. The CDR3 spells CSATRTSGSLSAYNEQFF. The CDR3, as DNA: TGCAGTGCTACAAGGACTAGCGGGAGTCTAAGCGCCTACAATGAGCAGTTCTTC.

This clonotype was found a few times. V and J are TRBV5-1 and TRBJ2-1; 8 positions agree with TRBD1. This CDR3 has 15 residues. Germline lookup yields CDR1 SGHRS and CDR2 YFSETQ. Trimming took 0 bases from V and 8 from J; bases not matched to a gene: 7. The CDR3 is CASSLGQGATDEQFF. The CDR3 DNA sequence: TGCGCCAGCAGCTTGGGTCAGGGGGCGACAGATGAGCAGTTCTTC.

This clonotype was detected a few times. The chain couples TRBV24-1 to TRBJ2-7, with D possibly TRBD1 on 6 matching bases. The CDR3 runs to 13 residues. V lost 11 bases and J lost 0, with 13 bases in between. Germline V lookup: CDR1 KGHDR, CDR2 SFDVKD. CDR3 sequence: CAIGGGHSYEQYF. Here the CDR3 DNA reads TGTGCCATCGGTGGGGGCCACTCCTACGAGCAGTACTTC.

This clonotype occurred a few times. The chain joins TRBV4-2 to TRBJ2-5, with TRBD1 matching 8 bases. J gave up 3 bases and V 1 base, and 4 bases lay outside the gene matches. CDR1 is LGHNA and CDR2 is YNFKEQ in the germline V gene. The CDR3 extends over 15 amino acids. The CDR3 DNA reads as TGTGCCAGCAGCCAAGTATCGGACAGGGAAGAGACCCAGTACTTC. This translates into CASSQVSDREETQYF.

There are a few counts of this clonotype. The chain employs TRBV5-1 and TRBJ2-1, with 8 bases lining up with TRBD1. With V trimmed by 4 bases and J by 8 bases, 5 bases remained unmatched. The V gene's germline CDR1 is SGHRS and CDR2 YFSETQ. The CDR3 is 13 residues long. The CDR3 DNA sequence: TGCGCCAGCAGCCAACAGGGGGGTCATGAGCAGTTCTTC. Translated, it gives CASSQQGGHEQFF.

This chain links TRBV4-2 with TRBJ2-3; 10 bases map to TRBD2. This CDR3 is 16 amino acids long. Per the germline V gene, CDR1 is LGHNA and CDR2 is YNFKEQ. V lost 4 bases and J lost 2; bases outside the gene matches: 6. The CDR3 nucleotides read TGTGCCAGCAGCCCACGGACTAGCGGAGTCACAGATACGCAGTATTTT. Residues: CASSPRTSGVTDTQYF.

This sequence joins TRBV20-1 and TRBJ2-1; the D is unclear. CDR3 size: 15 residues. Between the trimmed V and J ends, which lost 0 bases and 0 bases, there was a span of 9 bases. Per germline, CDR1 DFQATT and CDR2 SNEGSKA (reference sequence). This CDR3 reads CSARDLRVSYNEQFF. CDR3 nucleotides: TGCAGTGCTAGAGATCTTCGCGTCTCCTACAATGAGCAGTTCTTC.

This clonotype was found a few times. V usage is TRBV20-1 and J usage is TRBJ2-2; D unresolved. V gave up 0 bases and J gave up 0 bases, with 14 bases separating them. CDR3 length: 17 residues. The germline gives CDR1 DFQATT, CDR2 SNEGSKA (reference sequence). The CDR3 DNA reads as TGCAGTGCTAGAGATCCGGCAGAACCAGCGAACACCGGGGAGCTGTTTTTT. The encoded protein is CSARDPAEPANTGELFF.

With regard to this clonotype: Its ends do not fully match the called genes, so a read error is possible. The chain is built from TRBV10-3 and TRBJ1-1; TRBD1 aligns across 8 bases. This CDR3 region has 14 residues. Germline loops: CDR1 ENHRY, CDR2 SYGVKD. CDR3 DNA sequence: TGTGCCATTAGTGGACAGGGAGAGGTCACTGAAGCTTTCTTT. Its translation is CAISGQGEVTEAFF.

The rearrangement joins TRBV30 to TRBJ2-6; possible D gene TRBD2, 5 bases. Germline-derived CDR1 and CDR2 are GTSNPN and SVGIG (reference sequence). Between the trimmed V and J ends, which lost 4 bases and 0 bases, there was a span of 10 bases. The CDR3 length is 15 residues. The CDR3: CAWTQGGSGANVLTF. CDR3 DNA: TGTGCCTGGACCCAAGGAGGCTCTGGGGCCAACGTCCTGACTTTC.

This clonotype was observed a handful of times. The V gene is TRBV4-2, the J gene TRBJ2-1; possibly TRBD2 for D (5 bases). The V end lost 2 bases, the J end lost 0 bases, and 11 bases lay between the germline ends. Germline V CDR1 and CDR2: LGHNA, YNFKEQ. CDR3 size: 16 residues. The CDR3 is CASSQSGTSSYNEQFF. For the CDR3, the DNA is TGTGCCAGCAGCCAAAGCGGAACAAGCTCCTACAATGAGCAGTTCTTC.

The rearrangement joins TRBV6-1 to TRBJ2-7, with a possible D match to TRBD1 (5 bases). The CDR3 length is 12 residues. The V end was cut by 6 bases, the J end by 9 bases, with 15 bases between. CDR1 MNHNS and CDR2 SASEGT come from the germline V gene. CDR3 region: CASSPIGTGQYF. The DNA for the CDR3 is TGTGCCAGCAGCCCGATTGGTACAGGGCAGTACTTC.

This clonotype has only a few counts. The gene calls are TRBV29-1 and TRBJ1-2; possibly TRBD1 for D (5 bases). This CDR3 spans 13 amino acids. Trimming took 6 bases from V and 4 from J, leaving 15 bases between them. Germline lookup yields CDR1 SQVTM and CDR2 ANQGSEA. CDR3 region: CSVEETESYGYTF. CDR3 bases: TGCAGCGTCGAGGAGACAGAGAGCTATGGCTACACCTTC.

Only a few counts were recorded for this clonotype. The gene calls are TRBV3-1 and TRBJ2-7; 8 bases align to TRBD1. Trimming removed 4 bases from V and 2 bases from J; junction bases left unmatched: 4. The germline CDR1 and CDR2 sequences are LGHDT and YNNKEL (reference sequence). The CDR3 is made up of 14 amino acids. Here the CDR3 DNA reads TGTGCCAGCAGCCGTATACAGGGGGCCTACGAGCAGTACTTC. Amino acids: CASSRIQGAYEQYF.

This clonotype showed up just a few times. The DNA of the CDR3 is TGCGCCAGCAGCTCCGGGACCCCCAAAGGGGAGACCCAGTACTTC. Translation gives CASSSGTPKGETQYF. The chain links TRBV5-1 to TRBJ2-5; possibly TRBD1 or TRBD2 for D (5 bases each). V lost 3 bases to trimming and J lost 5 bases, with 17 bases between them. This CDR3 has 15 residues. The V gene's germline CDR1 is SGHRS and CDR2 YFSETQ.

The V call is TRBV7-2, the J call TRBJ1-3, with D perhaps TRBD1 (6 bases). The germline V gene encodes CDR1 SGHTA and CDR2 FQGNSA. The CDR3 totals 14 residues. The V end was cut by 6 bases, the J end by 3 bases, with 12 bases between. The CDR3 loop reads CASRRQDGGNTIYF. DNA of the CDR3: TGTGCCAGCAGGAGACAGGATGGTGGAAACACCATATATTTT.

The V gene is TRBV7-3, the J gene TRBJ2-3; no definite D call. Per the germline V gene, CDR1 is SGHTA and CDR2 is FQGTGA. V dropped 5 bases and J dropped 8 bases, with 14 bases sitting between them. The CDR3 is 13 residues long. CDR3 coding DNA: TGTGCCAGCAGCCCGCAGGTGGGGATTACGCAGTATTTT. It specifies CASSPQVGITQYF.

The chain couples TRBV12-3 or TRBV12-4 to TRBJ1-1; D is ambiguous. This CDR3 comprises 13 residues. V dropped 5 bases and J dropped 10 bases, with 17 bases sitting between them. The CDR3 reads CASSPAGELVAFF. DNA of the CDR3: TGTGCCAGCAGTCCCGCCGGGGAGCTCGTAGCTTTCTTT.

This chain joins TRBV7-2 and TRBJ2-7, with D perhaps matching TRBD2 (5 bases). The ends were cut back, 8 bases at V and 9 bases at J, with 17 bases in the middle. CDR1 SGHTA and CDR2 FQGNSA come from the germline V gene. CDR3 length: 12 amino acids. In nucleotides, the CDR3 is TGTGCCAGCGCTTATACGGGGTCGGGGCAGTACTTC. It specifies CASAYTGSGQYF.

This clonotype has only a few counts. The CDR3, as DNA: TGTGCCAGCAGCTTAAGGACAACCAGCTCCTACAATGAGCAGTTCTTC. It translates to CASSLRTTSSYNEQFF. The chain is built from TRBV7-9 and TRBJ2-1; D is possibly TRBD1 (5 bases). The CDR3 totals 16 residues. CDR1 is SEHNR, CDR2 FQNEAQ, per germline (reference sequence). Trimming shortened V by 2 bases and J by 0 bases, and 11 bases separated the two germline ends.

Many counts were recorded for this clonotype. This chain connects TRBV10-3 to TRBJ2-1; D gene ambiguous. The germline V and J ends were trimmed by 2 bases and 0 bases, with 14 bases remaining between them. Per the germline V gene, CDR1 is ENHRY and CDR2 is SYGVKD. The CDR3 is made up of 17 amino acids. CDR3 residues: CAISETNFKSSYNEQFF. The CDR3 DNA follows: TGTGCCATCAGTGAGACCAACTTTAAGAGCTCCTACAATGAGCAGTTCTTC.

This clonotype was counted only a few times. The CDR3 reads CSAMAQYF. The CDR3, as DNA: TGCAGTGCTATGGCGCAGTATTTT. This chain links TRBV20-1 with TRBJ2-3, with D uncertain. Germline values: CDR1 DFQATT, CDR2 SNEGSKA (reference sequence). Between the trimmed V and J ends, which lost 4 bases and 10 bases, there was a span of 3 bases. The CDR3 contains 8 residues.